These 21 T cell receptor beta chains were all obtained from the same sample, sequenced in a study of identical twins. TCRdb re-called the 5' RACE reads through MiXCR, storing one row per CDR3 protein. The table records hundreds of thousands of distinct CDR3 sequences, roughly 18% of them present only once. A further study also used this sample, focusing on T cells expressing NK-cell markers.

Sample: PBMCs. The receptors were sampled from a woman under 30 in good health.

This clonotype appeared a few times. This sequence joins TRBV7-2 and TRBJ1-2, with 7 nucleotides matching TRBD1. The germline CDR1 and CDR2 sequences are SGHTA and FQGNSA. V trimming: 3 bases; J trimming: 8 bases; junction bases outside the gene matches: 15. This CDR3 has 16 residues. This CDR3 reads CASSLASDWTGRGYTF. CDR3 nucleotides: TGTGCCAGCAGCTTGGCGAGCGATTGGACAGGCCGGGGCTACACCTTC.

The table lists this clonotype with a few counts. V gene TRBV24-1 combines with J gene TRBJ2-5, with a weak D call TRBD1 (7 bases). The CDR3 covers 15 residues. The germline V and J ends were trimmed by 2 bases and 5 bases, with 14 bases remaining between them. Looked up from germline, CDR1 is KGHDR and CDR2 is SFDVKD. The chain's CDR3 is CATSDSQGSGETQYF. CDR3 bases: TGTGCCACCAGTGATTCACAGGGGAGCGGGGAGACCCAGTACTTC.

This clonotype was observed a handful of times. CDR3 loop: CASNYRGGKNTGELFF. The CDR3 region has the DNA TGTGCCAGCAATTATCGAGGCGGGAAGAACACCGGGGAGCTGTTTTTT. The chain employs TRBV27 and TRBJ2-2, with D perhaps matching TRBD2 (6 bases). Trimming took off 7 bases at V and 1 base at J, with 16 bases between the two ends. In germline, CDR1 is MNHEY, CDR2 SMNVEV (reference sequence). The CDR3 consists of 16 residues.

The chain combines TRBV29-1 with TRBJ2-1; D is perhaps TRBD1 (6 bases). Trimming removed 2 bases at V and 6 bases at J, with 14 bases between. Germline V CDR1 and CDR2: SQVTM, ANQGSEA. The CDR3 is made up of 14 amino acids. The chain's CDR3 is CSVERSTGINEQFF. The CDR3 DNA sequence: TGCAGCGTTGAACGGTCGACAGGAATCAATGAGCAGTTCTTC.

There are a few counts of this clonotype. The chain is built from TRBV20-1 and TRBJ1-5; D is undetermined. The CDR3 is made up of 15 amino acids. The ends were cut back, 0 bases at V and 4 bases at J, with 13 bases in the middle. Germline V gene data show CDR1 as DFQATT and CDR2 as SNEGSKA (reference sequence). CDR3 sequence: CSAREVGPANQPQHF. The CDR3 region has the DNA TGCAGTGCTAGAGAAGTCGGACCGGCGAATCAGCCCCAGCATTTT.

The genes are TRBV5-1 and TRBJ2-1; a possible D gene is TRBD2 (7 bases). The CDR3 totals 14 residues. The germline CDR1 and CDR2 sequences are SGHRS and YFSETQ. V lost 7 bases and J 2 bases, leaving 13 bases between the germline ends. The DNA for the CDR3 is TGCGCCAGCTACAGGGAGGGGGCCTACAATGAGCAGTTCTTC. Amino acid sequence: CASYREGAYNEQFF.

V and J are TRBV6-1 and TRBJ1-1; D not resolved. The CDR3 extends over 14 amino acids. Germline V gene sequence: CDR1 MNHNS, CDR2 SASEGT. V was clipped by 8 bases and J by 1 base, with 14 bases between them. As DNA, the CDR3 is TGTGCCAGCTCTCGTCTGGGCCCGAACACTGAAGCTTTCTTT. Protein sequence: CASSRLGPNTEAFF.

This chain links TRBV3-1 with TRBJ2-4; D tentatively reads TRBD1 or TRBD2 (5 bases each). CDR3 length equals 15 residues. Germline-derived CDR1 and CDR2 are LGHDT and YNNKEL (reference sequence). V was clipped by 1 base and J by 4 bases, with 11 bases between them. DNA for the CDR3: TGTGCCAGCAGCCAAGGGGGGAGTGCGAAAAACATTCAGTACTTC. Its translation is CASSQGGSAKNIQYF.

This clonotype was observed a handful of times. The chain uses TRBV7-9 and TRBJ1-4, with TRBD1 matching over 7 bases. CDR3 length equals 14 residues. The V segment lost 5 bases and the J segment 8 bases; nucleotides outside the gene matches: 8. CDR1 is SEHNR, CDR2 FQNEAQ, per germline (reference sequence). This CDR3 reads CASSRQGIYEKLFF. The CDR3 DNA reads TGTGCCAGCAGCCGACAGGGTATATACGAAAAACTGTTTTTT.

This clonotype occurred a few times. The rearrangement uses TRBV20-1 and TRBJ1-5; no clear D. V shed 5 bases and J shed 5 bases, with 10 bases lying between them. This CDR3 has 12 amino acids. The germline V gene encodes CDR1 DFQATT and CDR2 SNEGSKA (reference sequence). CDR3 DNA sequence: TGCAGTGCTCGGACGGAATATCAGCCCCAGCATTTT. The encoded protein is CSARTEYQPQHF.

The chain links TRBV15 to TRBJ2-5; a possible D gene is TRBD1 (5 bases). Per the germline V gene, CDR1 is LNHNV and CDR2 is YYDKDF (reference sequence). This CDR3 spans 15 amino acids. Deletions cut 0 bases from V and 0 bases from J, with 8 bases between. CDR3 region: CATSRDLGDQETQYF. In DNA form, the CDR3 reads TGTGCCACCAGCAGAGATCTAGGGGACCAAGAGACCCAGTACTTC.

The chain joins TRBV5-1 to TRBJ2-3; the D call may be TRBD1 or TRBD2 (6 bases each). The V and J ends lost 3 bases and 3 bases respectively, with 14 bases between them. Germline loops: CDR1 SGHRS, CDR2 YFSETQ. The CDR3 length is 15 residues. CDR3 protein: CASSSEWGATDTQYF. CDR3 sequence (DNA): TGCGCCAGCAGCTCAGAGTGGGGGGCAACAGATACGCAGTATTTT.

Many counts were recorded for this clonotype. The V and J genes are TRBV12-3 or TRBV12-4 and TRBJ2-7, with 8 bases fitting TRBD1. V lost 6 bases and J lost 7; bases outside the gene matches: 11. This CDR3 has 14 residues. CDR3 sequence reads: CASSPGTGGAEQYF. CDR3 in DNA: TGTGCCAGCAGCCCAGGGACAGGCGGGGCTGAGCAGTACTTC.

The chain uses TRBV20-1 and TRBJ2-3; D is tentatively TRBD1 or TRBD2 (6 bases each). The V end was cut by 5 bases, the J end by 2 bases, with 14 bases between. Germline V gives CDR1 DFQATT, CDR2 SNEGSKA (reference sequence). This CDR3 is built from 14 residues. The CDR3 is CSAARDTITDTQYF. In DNA form, the CDR3 reads TGCAGTGCTGCGCGGGACACGATCACAGATACGCAGTATTTT.

This clonotype has just a few counts. This chain uses TRBV5-1 with TRBJ1-1, with unresolved D. Trimming removed 4 bases from V and 1 base from J, with 11 bases in between. This CDR3 comprises 14 residues. Germline assignment: CDR1 SGHRS and CDR2 YFSETQ. In nucleotides, the CDR3 is TGCGCCAGCAGCGGGTGGACGGCGAACACTGAAGCTTTCTTT. This translates into CASSGWTANTEAFF.

The rearrangement uses TRBV18 and TRBJ1-1, with D hard to call. Germline V lookup: CDR1 KGHSH, CDR2 LQKENI. Trimming shortened V by 9 bases and J by 5 bases, and 19 bases separated the two germline ends. The CDR3 sequence is 14 residues long. The CDR3 loop is CASGGQALGTEAFF. The CDR3 bases are TGTGCCAGTGGTGGCCAGGCTTTGGGGACTGAAGCTTTCTTT.

CDR3 residues: CASSQEFTAKNIQYF. For the CDR3, the DNA is TGCGCCAGCAGCCAAGAGTTCACAGCCAAAAACATTCAGTACTTC. The chain couples TRBV4-3 to TRBJ2-4; D not resolved. Trimming pared 0 bases from V and 0 bases from J, leaving 6 bases between. Per the germline V gene, CDR1 is LGHNA and CDR2 is YSLEER. This CDR3 has 15 residues.

In this sample, this clonotype turned up a few times. The chain is built from TRBV20-1 and TRBJ2-5; 10 bases are shared with TRBD2. The CDR3 consists of 15 residues. From germline, CDR1 is DFQATT and CDR2 SNEGSKA (reference sequence). Trimming cost V 0 bases and J 4 bases; bases outside gene matches: 5. CDR3 protein: CSARDRRLAGETQYF. The CDR3 nucleotides read TGCAGTGCTAGAGATCGAAGACTAGCGGGAGAGACCCAGTACTTC.

This clonotype has a handful of counts. This chain connects TRBV27 to TRBJ2-7, with 9 bases that match TRBD2. The germline V gene encodes CDR1 MNHEY and CDR2 SMNVEV (reference sequence). The CDR3 consists of 14 residues. Germline trimming cut 5 bases from V and 5 bases from J; bases unmatched to any gene: 7. The CDR3 sequence: CASSTTLAGHEQYF. CDR3 in DNA: TGTGCCAGCAGTACGACTCTAGCGGGGCACGAGCAGTACTTC.

This clonotype turned up a few times. This chain links TRBV10-3 with TRBJ2-5; 12 nucleotides line up with TRBD2. Germline V gene lookup returns CDR1 ENHRY and CDR2 SYGVKD. V lost 6 bases to trimming and J lost 5 bases; unmatched junction nucleotides: 4. This CDR3 has 14 amino acids. CDR3 nucleotides: TGTGCCATCAGGACTAGCGGGAGTTCGGAGACCCAGTACTTC. It specifies CAIRTSGSSETQYF.

This clonotype has a handful of counts. This sequence joins TRBV9 and TRBJ2-1; 12 bases map to TRBD2. CDR1 is SGDLS and CDR2 is YYNGEE in the germline V gene. Unmatched junction bases numbered 6, after V lost 3 bases and J lost 8 bases. The CDR3 loop spans 15 amino acids. The CDR3 nucleotides read TGTGCCAGCAGCGAGACTAGCGGGAGTAGGGATGAGCAGTTCTTC. This sequence encodes CASSETSGSRDEQFF.